This TCR beta chain is from a study of blood T cell repertoires in COVID-19. Methods used by the authors: The authors estimated nucleated cell counts from reference gene primer amplification. The protocol was immunoSEQ multiplex PCR, while the TCRdb copy is restricted to in-frame clones and leaves out a portion. Clone size and the V and J calls come from that table; the DNA yielded D and trimming. The table lists around 100,000 clones, about 90% of them singletons, with 3% to 3.5% in the top ten. This CDR3 is 14 amino acids long. V lost 4 bases to trimming and J lost 1 base, with 7 bases between them. Germline V gives CDR1 SNHLY, CDR2 FYNNEI.

This clonotype originated in a man in his fifties in a cohort sampled during active COVID-19. This chain uses TRBV2 with TRBJ2-2; TRBD1 is a possible D gene (5 bases). The sample consisted of peripheral blood. CDR3 sequence: CASSGTLNTGELFF. CDR3 DNA: TGTGCCAGCAGTGGGACACTGAACACCGGGGAGCTGTTTTTT.